These T cell receptor beta chains were read from a single sample in a study of shared clonotypes between healthy human individuals. The method was immunoSEQ multiplex PCR; TCRdb's version includes in-frame clones alone and lacks a portion of them. Of about 2 million clones in the sample, approximately 94% are singletons; the top ten hold roughly 1.2%. The material sequenced was naive CD8+ T cells sorted from blood. The receptors stem from a young man in good health. CDR3s include the opening cysteine and the closing phenylalanine or tryptophan. Fields, in order: D gene, V gene, J gene, clone size, CDR3 DNA, CDR3 protein. D genes are given only for firm matches. Clone size is given for some rows only: seen once, a few or many times, or a class if the clone is expanded.

-	TRBV5-4	TRBJ1-1	-	TGTGCCAGCAGCTTGGAGACTGAAGCTTTCTTT	CASSLETEAFF
TRBD1	TRBV30	TRBJ2-7	-	TGTGCCCTGACAGGGGACCCCTCCTACGAGCAGTACTTC	CALTGDPSYEQYF
TRBD2	TRBV7-9	TRBJ2-5	-	TGTGCCAGCAGCTTAGGCGATGTAGCGGGGCTGCAAGAGACCCAGTACTTC	CASSLGDVAGLQETQYF
-	TRBV6-5	TRBJ1-1	-	TGTGCCAGCAGTTCCCATGACCTTGAAGCTTTCTTT	CASSSHDLEAFF
-	TRBV19	TRBJ2-7	-	TGTGCCAGTAGTCCAGATTGGGAGCAGTACTTC	CASSPDWEQYF
-	TRBV5-1	TRBJ2-2	-	TGCGCCAGCAGATTTGTAGGTGGCGGGGAGCTGTTTTTT	CASRFVGGGELFF
-	TRBV6-1	TRBJ2-3	-	TGTGCCAGCAGTGAAGATGAGTACCGAGAAACAGATACGCAGTATTTT	CASSEDEYRETDTQYF
-	TRBV28	TRBJ1-2	-	TGTGCCAGCAGTCCGCCTCCGGGGCCTTATGGCTACACCTTC	CASSPPPGPYGYTF
TRBD2	TRBV27	TRBJ2-3	-	TGTGCCAGCAGTTTTGGATCCGGGACTATACATTCCACAGATACGCAGTATTTT	CASSFGSGTIHSTDTQYF
-	TRBV27	TRBJ2-2	-	TGTGCCAGCCGGCAGTCCGGGGAGCTGTTTTTT	CASRQSGELFF
-	TRBV23-1	TRBJ2-7	-	TGCGCCAGCAGTCAGACGGACACCCCATACGAGCAGTACTTC	CASSQTDTPYEQYF
TRBD1	TRBV4-1	TRBJ1-1	-	TGCGCCAGCAGCCAAGGAGGGGGCTACACTGAAGCTTTCTTT	CASSQGGGYTEAFF
TRBD2	TRBV27	TRBJ2-1	-	TGTGCCAGCAGTCAATATAGCGGGAGGTATTACAATGAGCAGTTCTTC	CASSQYSGRYYNEQFF
-	TRBV6-5	TRBJ2-2	-	TGTGCCAGCAGTTGGGGACGGCCGAACACCGGGGAGCTGTTTTTT	CASSWGRPNTGELFF
TRBD1	TRBV9	TRBJ2-7	-	TGTGCCAGCAGCAAAGCGGGCCGACAGGGGGTCGGGGTCCCCTACGAGCAGTACTTC	CASSKAGRQGVGVPYEQYF
-	TRBV15	TRBJ1-5	-	TGTGCCACCAGGAACGGCAATCAGCCCCAGCATTTT	CATRNGNQPQHF
-	TRBV21-1	TRBJ2-7	-	TGTGCCAGCAGCAATTGGCAGCCCGAGCAGTACTTC	CASSNWQPEQYF
-	TRBV4-3	TRBJ2-3	-	TGCGCCAGCAGCCAGTCAGGGAGCACAGATACGCAGTATTTT	CASSQSGSTDTQYF
TRBD1	TRBV10-1	TRBJ1-6	few	TGCGCCAGTTCCCGGGACAGCTCCTATAATTCACCCCTCCACTTT	CASSRDSSYNSPLHF
-	TRBV9	TRBJ2-3	-	TGTGCCAGCAGCGTAGCGGGACTCAGCACAGATACGCAGTATTTT	CASSVAGLSTDTQYF
-	TRBV28	TRBJ1-1	-	TGTGCCAGCGGGACCCAGCAAAATAACACTGAAGCTTTCTTT	CASGTQQNNTEAFF
-	TRBV5-1	TRBJ2-5	-	TGCGCCAGCAGCCTTTTTCCAGACAGCCAAGAGACCCAGTACTTC	CASSLFPDSQETQYF
-	TRBV27	TRBJ2-1	-	TGTGCCAGCAGTCTAGGGACGGACATGGGCGATGAGCAGTTCTTC	CASSLGTDMGDEQFF
TRBD2	TRBV5-6	TRBJ2-1	-	TGTGCCAGCAGCTTGGGAACTAGCGGGAGCTCGGCTGAGCAGTTCTTC	CASSLGTSGSSAEQFF
-	TRBV19	TRBJ2-1	-	TGTGCCAGTACCCCGAGCGGGACACCTTACAATGAGCAGTTCTTC	CASTPSGTPYNEQFF
-	TRBV29-1	TRBJ1-1	-	TGCAGCGTTGAACCGGAAGTCCAGGGGCTGGGTACTGAAGCTTTCTTT	CSVEPEVQGLGTEAFF
TRBD1	TRBV6-1	TRBJ2-7	once	TGTGCCAGCAGTGAATTTTTAGGCAGGGGGCTGCGCGAGCAGTACTTC	CASSEFLGRGLREQYF
TRBD2	TRBV10-1	TRBJ2-7	-	TGCGCCAGCAGTTCAGCTAGCGGGCGGACCTACGAGCAGTACTTC	CASSSASGRTYEQYF
-	TRBV13	TRBJ2-7	-	TGTGCCAGCAGCCACGGGACGGAAACCTACGAGCAGTACTTC	CASSHGTETYEQYF
-	TRBV27	TRBJ1-6	-	TGTGCCAGCAGTCTCATTTGGGGCAGTTCACCCCTCCACTTT	CASSLIWGSSPLHF
-	TRBV6-1	TRBJ2-5	-	TGTGCCAGCAGTGCCCCTTGGGGGGTCCAAGAGACCCAGTACTTC	CASSAPWGVQETQYF
-	TRBV6-5	TRBJ1-3	-	TGTGCCAGCAGTTACGACCGGAGCTCTGGAAACACCATATATTTT	CASSYDRSSGNTIYF
TRBD2	TRBV18	TRBJ2-1	-	TGTGCCAGCTCACTCCTAGCGGGGGGGCATGATGAGCAGTTCTTC	CASSLLAGGHDEQFF
TRBD1	TRBV6-5	TRBJ1-1	-	TGTGCCAGCAGTTACTCTGCAGGGGGCAACACTGAAGCTTTCTTT	CASSYSAGGNTEAFF
-	TRBV7-9	TRBJ2-7	once	TGTGCCAGCAGCTTAGGGGGGTTAAGGGTGAGCGAGCAGTACTTC	CASSLGGLRVSEQYF
-	TRBV11-2	TRBJ2-2	few	TGTGCCAGCAGCTTAGCTAGTATGGGCGGGGAGCTGTTTTTT	CASSLASMGGELFF
TRBD1	TRBV15	TRBJ1-1	-	TGTGCCACCAGCTTAGGGGACAGCAAAGCTTTCTTT	CATSLGDSKAFF
TRBD1	TRBV29-1	TRBJ1-2	-	TGCAGCGTTCCAGGACAGGCGCGTGGCTACACCTTC	CSVPGQARGYTF
-	TRBV29-1	TRBJ1-2	-	TGCAGCGTTGAGGTGGAATTGGGTGGCTACACCTTC	CSVEVELGGYTF
-	TRBV6-1	TRBJ2-7	-	TGTGCCAGCAGTGAACGGGGTACCTACGAGCAGTACTTC	CASSERGTYEQYF
-	TRBV27	TRBJ2-7	-	TGTGCCAGCAGTCGGCCCCGTGGTGAGTCCTACGAGCAGTACTTC	CASSRPRGESYEQYF
TRBD1	TRBV29-1	TRBJ2-2	-	TGCAGCGTTGAACCGGACAGGGGGTCCCCCGGGGAGCTGTTTTTT	CSVEPDRGSPGELFF
TRBD2	TRBV6-5	TRBJ2-7	-	TGTGCCAGCACTATCGGAGTAGCGGGGGCCTACGAGCAGTACTTC	CASTIGVAGAYEQYF
-	TRBV30	TRBJ1-3	-	TGTGCCTGGTGGGACTTTTTCTCTGGAAACACCATATATTTT	CAWWDFFSGNTIYF
-	TRBV6-5	TRBJ2-3	once	TGTGCCAGCAGTTTTGGCAGTAGCACAGATACGCAGTATTTT	CASSFGSSTDTQYF
TRBD1	TRBV4-1	TRBJ2-1	-	TGCGCCAGCGGGACCCAGGGGGATGACAATGAGCAGTTCTTC	CASGTQGDDNEQFF
-	TRBV2	TRBJ2-3	-	TGTGCCAGCATTGTGGGGCTGATGGGCACAGATACGCAGTATTTT	CASIVGLMGTDTQYF
-	TRBV6-1	TRBJ1-5	-	TGTGCCAGCAGTGCTTGGCAGAGCAATCAGCCCCAGCATTTT	CASSAWQSNQPQHF
-	TRBV5-6	TRBJ1-2	-	TGTGCCAGCAGCCCGAAATGGGTAGAGCACTATGGCTACACCTTC	CASSPKWVEHYGYTF
-	TRBV5-1	TRBJ2-2	-	TGCGCCAGCAGCTTGTGGCCAGCCGGGGAGCTGTTTTTT	CASSLWPAGELFF
-	TRBV10-3	TRBJ1-5	few	TGTGCCATCAAGGAATATCAGCCCCAGCATTTT	CAIKEYQPQHF
TRBD2	TRBV28	TRBJ2-3	-	TGTGCCAGCAGGGGACTAGCGGGGGTAGGGGATACGCAGTATTTT	CASRGLAGVGDTQYF
-	TRBV9	TRBJ1-1	once	TGTGCCAGCAGCGGGGGTATGAACACTGAAGCTTTCTTT	CASSGGMNTEAFF
TRBD2	TRBV7-9	TRBJ2-7	-	TGTGCCAGCAGCCTACTAACTAGCGGAGGGGTCGACGAGCAGTACTTC	CASSLLTSGGVDEQYF
TRBD1	TRBV6-5	TRBJ2-3	-	TGTGCCAGCAGTTTCCAGGGGGGCACAGATACGCAGTATTTT	CASSFQGGTDTQYF